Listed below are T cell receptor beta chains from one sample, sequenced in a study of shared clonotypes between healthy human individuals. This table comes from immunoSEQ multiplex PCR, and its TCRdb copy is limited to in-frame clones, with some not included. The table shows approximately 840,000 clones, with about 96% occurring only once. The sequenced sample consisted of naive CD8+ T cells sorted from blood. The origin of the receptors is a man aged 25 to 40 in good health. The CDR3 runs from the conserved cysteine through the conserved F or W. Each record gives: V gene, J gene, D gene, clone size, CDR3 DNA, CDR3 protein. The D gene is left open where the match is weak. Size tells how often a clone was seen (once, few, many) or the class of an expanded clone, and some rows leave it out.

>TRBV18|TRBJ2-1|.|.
TGTGCCAGCTCCTCGGGGGCTACTTCCTACAATGAGCAGTTCTTC
CASSSGATSYNEQFF
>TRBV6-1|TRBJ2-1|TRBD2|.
TGTGCCAGCAGTGATCCGTTCTTTAGCGGGAATATCTACAATGAGCAGTTCTTC
CASSDPFFSGNIYNEQFF
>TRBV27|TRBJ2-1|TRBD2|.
TGTGCCAGCAGAGAGACGGGAGGGCTGAATGAGCAGTTCTTC
CASRETGGLNEQFF
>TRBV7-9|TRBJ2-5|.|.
TGTGCCAGCAGCCCAAGGGCTATCTTCCTCCGGGAGACCCAGTACTTC
CASSPRAIFLRETQYF
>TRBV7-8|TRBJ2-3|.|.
TGTGCCAGCAGCTCATCAGGGGTCGCAGATACGCAGTATTTT
CASSSSGVADTQYF
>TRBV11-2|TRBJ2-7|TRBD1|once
TGTGCCAGCCTGGGCGGACAGGGGGTCTCCTACGAGCAGTACTTC
CASLGGQGVSYEQYF
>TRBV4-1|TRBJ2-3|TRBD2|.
TGCGCCAGCAGCCAGATAGGACTAGGACTAGAGTCCGGGGACACAGATACGCAGTATTTT
CASSQIGLGLESGDTDTQYF
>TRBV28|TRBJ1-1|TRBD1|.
TGTGCCAGCAGTGAAACAGGGGCTCGGGACACTGAAGCTTTCTTT
CASSETGARDTEAFF
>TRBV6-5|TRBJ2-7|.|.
TGTGCCAGCAGTTATGGGGTTTCCTACGAGCAGTACTTC
CASSYGVSYEQYF
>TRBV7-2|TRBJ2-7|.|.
TGTGCCAGCAGCCAGTATCCCCGGGCCAGGGTTGGCGAGCAGTACTTC
CASSQYPRARVGEQYF
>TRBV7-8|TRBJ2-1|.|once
TGTGCCAGCAGCACCAAGGGGTACTACAATGAGCAGTTCTTC
CASSTKGYYNEQFF
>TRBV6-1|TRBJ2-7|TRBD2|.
TGTGCCAGCAGGGGACTAGCGGACCCCTCCTACGAGCAGTACTTC
CASRGLADPSYEQYF
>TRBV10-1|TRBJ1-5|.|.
TGCGCCAGCAGTGGGGGGGGGAATGGGCCCCAGCATTTT
CASSGGGNGPQHF
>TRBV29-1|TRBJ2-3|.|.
TGCAGCGTTGGGGGACCGCAGGCGTATACGCAGTATTTT
CSVGGPQAYTQYF
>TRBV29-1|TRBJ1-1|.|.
TGCAGCGGAGGGCGGGACCACACTGAAGCTTTCTTT
CSGGRDHTEAFF